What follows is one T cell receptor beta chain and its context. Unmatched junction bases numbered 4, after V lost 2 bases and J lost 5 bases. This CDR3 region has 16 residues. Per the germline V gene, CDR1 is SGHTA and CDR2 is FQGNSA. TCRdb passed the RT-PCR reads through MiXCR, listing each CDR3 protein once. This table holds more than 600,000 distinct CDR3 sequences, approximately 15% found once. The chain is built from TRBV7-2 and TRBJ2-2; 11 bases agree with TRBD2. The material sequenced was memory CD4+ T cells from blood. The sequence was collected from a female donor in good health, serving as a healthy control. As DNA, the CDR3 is TGTGCCAGCAGCTTACTAGCGGGGGGTAAAACCGGGGAGCTGTTTTTT. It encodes CASSLLAGGKTGELFF.